This TCR beta chain was retrieved from a study of OX40 agonist ivuxolimab in advanced cancers. Study-wide findings and caveats: The authors also found low normalized T-cell clonal expansion in some nonresponders.

With respect to this clone: What it binds is not known.

The V gene's germline CDR1 is SGHAT and CDR2 FQNNGV. The CDR3 runs to 15 residues. The V and J ends lost 5 bases and 1 base, in that order; junction bases with no gene match: 3. TCRdb's copy holds only in-frame clones and misses some; the assay was immunoSEQ multiplex PCR. This sample has 70,000 to 75,000 clones, with roughly 80% found just once. The clonotype comes from an adult with an advanced solid tumor such as melanoma, head and neck, liver or kidney cancer. J is TRBJ2-3 and V is TRBV11-2, with 10 bases that match TRBD2. This material consisted of CD4+ or CD8+ T cells sorted from blood, taken in a trial of the OX40 agonist ivuxolimab. The DNA of the CDR3 is TGTGCCAGCAGCCTAGCGGGAGATCGCACAGATACGCAGTATTTT. This gives the protein CASSLAGDRTDTQYF.